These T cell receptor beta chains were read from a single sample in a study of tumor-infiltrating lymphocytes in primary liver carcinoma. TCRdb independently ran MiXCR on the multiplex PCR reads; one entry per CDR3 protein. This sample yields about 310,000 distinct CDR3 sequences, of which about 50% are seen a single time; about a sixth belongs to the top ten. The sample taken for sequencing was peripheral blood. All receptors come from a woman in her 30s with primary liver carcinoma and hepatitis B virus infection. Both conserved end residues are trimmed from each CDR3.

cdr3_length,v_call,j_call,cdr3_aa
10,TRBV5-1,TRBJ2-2,ASKFDTGELF
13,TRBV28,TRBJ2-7,ASSLGYLPRREQY
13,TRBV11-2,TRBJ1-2,ASSLDGMAGRGYT
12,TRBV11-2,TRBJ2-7,ASSSVLAWYEQY
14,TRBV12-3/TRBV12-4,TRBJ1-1,ASSPGGRHMNTEAF
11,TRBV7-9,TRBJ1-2,ASSFDRVDGYT
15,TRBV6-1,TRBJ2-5,ASSEGLWAGRQETQN
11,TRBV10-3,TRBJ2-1,AISDFTNNEQF
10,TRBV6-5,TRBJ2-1,AAGEAYNEQF
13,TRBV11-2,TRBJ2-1,ASSLSRTAYNEQF
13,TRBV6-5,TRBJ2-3,ASSPPGSGRDKQY
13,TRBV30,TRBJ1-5,AWSWGLAGNQPQH
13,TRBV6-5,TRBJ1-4,ASSYSSGGGQKLF
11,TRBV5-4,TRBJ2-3,ANSLVGQYTQY
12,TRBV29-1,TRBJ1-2,SVDRATGDRGYT
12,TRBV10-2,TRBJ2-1,ASRDSGTLNEQF
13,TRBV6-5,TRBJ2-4,ASSTTQGAKNIQY
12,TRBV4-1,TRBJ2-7,PSSPGLGDYEQY
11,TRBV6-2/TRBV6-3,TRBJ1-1,GSSVTSNTEAF
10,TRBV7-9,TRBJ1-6,ASSVSLSPLH
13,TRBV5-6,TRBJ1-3,ASSANRFRGNTIY
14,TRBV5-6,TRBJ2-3,ASSVLGGTGADTQY
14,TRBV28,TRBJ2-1,ASSLLPGETYNEQF
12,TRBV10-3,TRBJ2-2,AISEPLDTGELF
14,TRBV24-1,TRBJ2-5,ATSDPLAGAQETQY
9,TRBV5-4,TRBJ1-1,ASSTNTEAF
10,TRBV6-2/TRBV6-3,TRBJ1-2,ASSYIGAGYT
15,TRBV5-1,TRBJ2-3,ACSYANPAGGPDTQY
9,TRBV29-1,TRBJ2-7,SVRANEQQY
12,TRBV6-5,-,ASRGRQGDQPQY
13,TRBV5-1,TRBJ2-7,ASSLDSLPYYEQY
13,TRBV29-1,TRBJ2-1,SISKGTSVYNEQF
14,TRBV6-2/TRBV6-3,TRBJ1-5,ASSDRSLASNQPQH
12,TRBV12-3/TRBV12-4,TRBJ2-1,ASNPSGRADTQF
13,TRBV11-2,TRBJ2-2,ASSSQGKNNGELL
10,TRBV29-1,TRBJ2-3,NVAGRTDTQY
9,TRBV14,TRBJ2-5,ASSQGLTQY
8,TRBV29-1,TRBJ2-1,SVASGEQF
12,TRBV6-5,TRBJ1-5,ASSYGQFNQPQH
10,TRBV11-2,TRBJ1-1,ASSTPPGGPF
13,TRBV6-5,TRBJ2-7,AGSYSIPGSYEQY
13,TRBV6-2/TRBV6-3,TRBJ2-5,ASSYTRVSGETQY